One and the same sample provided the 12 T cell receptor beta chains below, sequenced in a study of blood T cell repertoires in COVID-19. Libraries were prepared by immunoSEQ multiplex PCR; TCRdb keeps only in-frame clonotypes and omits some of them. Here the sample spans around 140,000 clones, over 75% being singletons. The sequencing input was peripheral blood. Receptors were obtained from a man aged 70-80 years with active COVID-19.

CDR3 DNA sequence: TGTGCCAGCCGACAGGGGAGTTCCTCACCCCTCCACTTT. It translates to CASRQGSSSPLHF. The chain couples TRBV2 to TRBJ1-6, with 8 positions matching TRBD1. Germline V gives CDR1 SNHLY, CDR2 FYNNEI. Trimming removed 8 bases from V and 10 bases from J; junction bases left unmatched: 7. There are 13 residues in the CDR3. The complete variable domain, with remaining parts taken from reference TRBV2 and TRBJ1-6, reads EPEVTQTPSHQVTQMGQEVILRCVPISNHLYFYWYRQILGQKVEFLVSFYNNEISEKSEIFDDQFSVERPDGSNFTLKIRSTKLEDSAMYFCASRQGSSSPLHFGNGTRLTVT.

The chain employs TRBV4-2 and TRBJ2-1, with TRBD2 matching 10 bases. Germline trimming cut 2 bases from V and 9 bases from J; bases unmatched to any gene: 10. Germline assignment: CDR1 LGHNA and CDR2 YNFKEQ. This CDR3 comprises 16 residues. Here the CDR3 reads CASSQISGRSGAEQFF. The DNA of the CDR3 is TGTGCCAGCAGCCAAATTAGCGGGAGGAGTGGGGCTGAGCAGTTCTTC.

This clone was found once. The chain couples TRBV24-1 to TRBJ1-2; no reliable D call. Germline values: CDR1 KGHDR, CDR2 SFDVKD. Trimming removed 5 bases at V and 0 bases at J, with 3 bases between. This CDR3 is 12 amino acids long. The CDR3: CATSASNYGYTF. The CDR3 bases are TGTGCCACCAGTGCTTCTAACTATGGCTACACCTTC.

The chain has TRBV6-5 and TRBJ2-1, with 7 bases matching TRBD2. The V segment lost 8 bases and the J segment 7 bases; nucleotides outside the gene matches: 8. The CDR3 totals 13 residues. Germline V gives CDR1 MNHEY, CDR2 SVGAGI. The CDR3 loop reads CASSRPGGNEQFF. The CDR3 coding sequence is TGTGCCAGCTCGCGGCCCGGGGGGAATGAGCAGTTCTTC.

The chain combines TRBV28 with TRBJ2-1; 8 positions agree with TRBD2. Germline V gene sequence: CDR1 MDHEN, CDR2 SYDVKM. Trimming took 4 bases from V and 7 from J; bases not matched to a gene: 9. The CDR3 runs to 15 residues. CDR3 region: CASSSREGRRNEQFF. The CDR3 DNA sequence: TGTGCCAGCAGTTCCCGGGAGGGCCGGCGGAATGAGCAGTTCTTC.

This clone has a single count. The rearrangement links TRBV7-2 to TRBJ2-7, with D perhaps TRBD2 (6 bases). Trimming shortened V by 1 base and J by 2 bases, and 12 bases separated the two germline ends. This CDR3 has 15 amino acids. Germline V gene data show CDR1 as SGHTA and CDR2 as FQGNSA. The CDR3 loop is CASSLGPSATYEQYF. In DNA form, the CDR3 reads TGTGCCAGCAGCTTAGGACCTAGCGCCACCTACGAGCAGTACTTC.

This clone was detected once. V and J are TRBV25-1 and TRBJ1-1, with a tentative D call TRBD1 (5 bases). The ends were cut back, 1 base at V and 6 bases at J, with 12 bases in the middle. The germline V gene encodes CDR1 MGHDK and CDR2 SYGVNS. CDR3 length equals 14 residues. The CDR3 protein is CASSESGIPPEAFF. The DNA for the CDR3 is TGTGCCAGCAGTGAATCAGGGATCCCCCCTGAAGCTTTCTTT.

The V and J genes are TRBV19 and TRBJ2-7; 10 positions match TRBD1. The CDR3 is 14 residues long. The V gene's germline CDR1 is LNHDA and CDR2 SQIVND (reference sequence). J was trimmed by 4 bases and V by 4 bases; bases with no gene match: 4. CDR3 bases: TGTGCCAGTAGTAGGGGACAGGGGTCGTACGAGCAGTACTTC. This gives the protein CASSRGQGSYEQYF.

The CDR3 loop is CASSLSGDLRYEQYF. The CDR3 nucleotides are TGTGCCAGCAGTTTATCGGGAGACCTCAGGTACGAGCAGTACTTC. The V gene is TRBV27, the J gene TRBJ2-7; D is perhaps TRBD2 (5 bases). The CDR3 runs 15 residues. CDR1 and CDR2 (germline): MNHEY, SMNVEV (reference sequence). Trimming pared 0 bases from V and 4 bases from J, leaving 13 bases between.

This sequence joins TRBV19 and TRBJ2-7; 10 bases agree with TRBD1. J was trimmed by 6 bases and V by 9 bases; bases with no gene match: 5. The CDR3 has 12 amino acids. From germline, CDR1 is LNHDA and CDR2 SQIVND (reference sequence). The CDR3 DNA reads TGTGCCAGCCAGACAGGGGGCGCCGAGCAGTACTTC. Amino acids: CASQTGGAEQYF.

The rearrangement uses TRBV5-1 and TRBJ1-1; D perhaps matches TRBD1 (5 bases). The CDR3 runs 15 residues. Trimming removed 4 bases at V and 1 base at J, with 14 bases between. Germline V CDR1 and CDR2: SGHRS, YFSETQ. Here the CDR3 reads CASSIRVRGNTEAFF. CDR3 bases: TGCGCCAGCAGCATCAGGGTTAGAGGGAACACTGAAGCTTTCTTT.

The CDR3 sequence: CASSFGTYEQYF. As DNA, the CDR3 is TGTGCCAGCAGTTTCGGGACCTACGAGCAGTACTTC. V usage is TRBV28 and J usage is TRBJ2-7; TRBD2 is a possible D gene (5 bases). Per the germline V gene, CDR1 is MDHEN and CDR2 is SYDVKM. Trimming stripped 3 bases from V and 2 bases from J, with 5 bases between. CDR3 length equals 12 residues. Full variable domain (missing parts from reference TRBV28 and TRBJ2-7): DVKVTQSSRYLVKRTGEKVFLECVQDMDHENMFWYRQDPGLGLRLIYFSYDVKMKEKGDIPEGYSVSREKKERFSLILESASTNQTSMYLCASSFGTYEQYFGPGTRLTVT.